One and the same sample provided the 12 T cell receptor beta chains below, sequenced in a study of Graves' ophthalmopathy and Graves' hyperthyroidism. RNA transcripts were the template, and TCR beta CDR3 regions were amplified from them. Investigators did first-round RT-PCR with HTBI primers, then second-round multiplex PCR. MiXCR, run by TCRdb on the multiplex PCR reads, gives a single entry per CDR3 protein. The sample has 300,000 to 350,000 distinct CDR3 sequences, about 17% seen once; the top ten hold around an eighth. What was sequenced was peripheral blood. The receptors come from an adult man with Graves' ophthalmopathy.

This clonotype was counted ten times or more. This chain links TRBV12-3 or TRBV12-4 with TRBJ2-5; possibly TRBD2 for D (7 bases). The CDR3 contains 14 residues. Trimming pared 7 bases from V and 1 base from J, leaving 13 bases between. The chain's CDR3 is CASIRGAGQETQYF. The CDR3 DNA reads TGTGCCAGCATCCGGGGGGCCGGCCAAGAGACCCAGTACTTC.

This sequence joins TRBV27 and TRBJ2-7, with a weak D call TRBD2 (5 bases). Germline-derived CDR1 and CDR2 are MNHEY and SMNVEV (reference sequence). V was cut by 2 bases and J by 0 bases, with 8 bases left in between. The CDR3 has 14 residues. This CDR3 reads CASSLNGGSYEQYF. CDR3 coding DNA: TGTGCCAGCAGTTTAAACGGAGGCTCCTACGAGCAGTACTTC.

This clonotype was counted ten times or more. The rearrangement links TRBV12-3 or TRBV12-4 to TRBJ1-5, with unresolved D. V was cut by 1 base and J by 9 bases, with 7 bases left in between. The CDR3 runs 12 residues. The CDR3 sequence: CASSLVTGPQHF. CDR3 nucleotides: TGTGCCAGCAGTTTAGTCACCGGGCCCCAGCATTTT.

This clonotype was seen only once. V gene TRBV12-3 or TRBV12-4 combines with J gene TRBJ2-7; possible D gene TRBD1, 5 bases. The CDR3 consists of 14 residues. Trimming took off 3 bases at V and 1 base at J, with 10 bases between the two ends. In DNA, the CDR3 is TGTGCCAGCAGTTTTGGGGCCACATCCTACGAGCAGTACTTC. Protein: CASSFGATSYEQYF.

This clonotype has a count of ten or more. V and J are TRBV12-3 or TRBV12-4 and TRBJ2-7; 9 bases align to TRBD1. The CDR3 has 13 amino acids. V dropped 6 bases and J dropped 5; count of bases not matched to a gene: 5. The CDR3 DNA follows: TGTGCCAGCAGGGCTGGGACAGGGAACGAGCAGTACTTC. Its translation is CASRAGTGNEQYF.

This rearrangement joins TRBV6-1 to TRBJ2-2; possibly TRBD1 for D (6 bases). Germline-derived CDR1 and CDR2 are MNHNS and SASEGT. The CDR3 extends over 15 amino acids. Trimming took off 5 bases at V and 0 bases at J, with 10 bases between the two ends. CDR3 in amino acids: CASSRDTTNTGELFF. The DNA for the CDR3 is TGTGCCAGCAGTAGGGACACAACGAACACCGGGGAGCTGTTTTTT.

V and J are TRBV7-9 and TRBJ2-5; TRBD2 matches at 9 bases. The germline V gene has CDR1 SEHNR and CDR2 FQNEAQ (reference sequence). The V segment lost 1 base and the J segment 2 bases; nucleotides outside the gene matches: 5. The CDR3 extends over 16 amino acids. The CDR3 DNA sequence: TGTGCCAGCAGCTTAGGACCGGCGGGAGGGCAAGAGACCCAGTACTTC. Protein product: CASSLGPAGGQETQYF.

This clonotype was seen at least ten times. The V call is TRBV29-1, the J call TRBJ1-1, with D possibly matching TRBD1 (5 bases). This CDR3 contains 15 residues. Deletions cut 4 bases from V and 0 bases from J, with 15 bases between. Germline V gene data show CDR1 as SQVTM and CDR2 as ANQGSEA. The CDR3 DNA reads as TGCAGCGTTGTGGGGGGAACCTCCATGAACACTGAAGCTTTCTTT. Protein product: CSVVGGTSMNTEAFF.

This clonotype was seen many times. The genes are TRBV7-2 and TRBJ1-1; 7 positions match TRBD1. Germline V gene sequence: CDR1 SGHTA, CDR2 FQGNSA. The CDR3 covers 15 residues. V dropped 1 base and J dropped 5; count of bases not matched to a gene: 7. The CDR3 loop is CASSLVAGGVTEAFF. The DNA of the CDR3 is TGTGCCAGCAGCTTAGTCGCAGGGGGGGTTACTGAAGCTTTCTTT.

This clonotype was counted at least ten times. The chain joins TRBV6-9 to TRBJ1-1; possibly TRBD1 for D (6 bases). The CDR3 runs to 16 residues. Trimming shortened V by 6 bases and J by 4 bases, and 21 bases separated the two germline ends. CDR1 is MNHGY, CDR2 SVAAGI, per germline. CDR3 nucleotide sequence: TGTGCCAGCAGCCAACCTTCCTACAGGGTTGTCACTGAAGCTTTCTTT. Protein: CASSQPSYRVVTEAFF.

The chain carries TRBV12-3 or TRBV12-4 and TRBJ2-7; TRBD2 matches 8 bases. Losses at the gene ends were 2 bases for V and 5 bases for J; bases not matched to a gene: 5. CDR3 length equals 14 residues. The CDR3 sequence: CASSLTGGQDEQYF. CDR3 nucleotides: TGTGCCAGCAGTTTAACGGGAGGGCAGGACGAGCAGTACTTC.

This clonotype was recorded many times. This sequence joins TRBV30 and TRBJ1-3, with 8 nucleotides matching TRBD1. CDR1 is GTSNPN, CDR2 SVGIG, per germline (reference sequence). The CDR3 is 14 residues long. V lost 2 bases to trimming and J lost 8 bases; unmatched junction nucleotides: 8. The CDR3: CAWSRDRNWDTIYF. The CDR3 DNA sequence: TGTGCCTGGAGTCGGGACAGGAATTGGGACACCATATATTTT. Variable domain in full (rest from reference TRBV30 and TRBJ1-3): SQTIHQWPATLVQPVGSPLSLECTVEGTSNPNLYWYRQAAGRGLQLLFYSVGIGQISSEVPQNLSASRPQDRQFILSSKKLLLSDSGFYLCAWSRDRNWDTIYFGEGSWLTVV.